The T cell receptor (beta chain) under discussion was sequenced for a study of CD8+ T cells in alopecia areata. This CDR3 is built from 11 residues. Trimming removed 8 bases from V and 5 bases from J, with 9 bases in between. From germline, CDR1 is MDHEN and CDR2 SYDVKM. RNA extraction was followed by reverse transcription into cDNA, which acted as the sequencing template. Clones were read by immunoSEQ multiplex PCR, and TCRdb kept only the in-frame ones, dropping some. The sample lists about 150,000 clones; roughly 50% were seen once. The TCR comes from a human donor with alopecia areata. This chain links TRBV28 with TRBJ1-2; D is ambiguous. Specimen: CD4+ T cells sorted from blood. The CDR3 sequence: CASGSYYGYTF. DNA for the CDR3: TGTGCCAGCGGTTCCTATTATGGCTACACCTTC.